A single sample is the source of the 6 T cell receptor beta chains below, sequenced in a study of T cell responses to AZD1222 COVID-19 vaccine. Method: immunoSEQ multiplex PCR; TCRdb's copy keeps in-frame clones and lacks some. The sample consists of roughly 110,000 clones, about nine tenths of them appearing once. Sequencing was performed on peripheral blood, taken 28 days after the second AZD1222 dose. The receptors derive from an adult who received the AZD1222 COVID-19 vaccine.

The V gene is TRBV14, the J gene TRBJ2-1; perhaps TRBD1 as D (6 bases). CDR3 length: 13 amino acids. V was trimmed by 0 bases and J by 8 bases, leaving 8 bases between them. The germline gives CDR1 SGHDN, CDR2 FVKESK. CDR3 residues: CASSQEDSHEQFF. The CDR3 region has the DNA TGTGCCAGCAGCCAAGAGGACAGCCATGAGCAGTTCTTC.

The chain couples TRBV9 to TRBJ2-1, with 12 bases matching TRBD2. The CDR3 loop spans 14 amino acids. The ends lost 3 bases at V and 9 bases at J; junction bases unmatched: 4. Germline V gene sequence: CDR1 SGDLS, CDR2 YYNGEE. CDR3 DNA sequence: TGTGCCAGCAGCGAAGGGGGACTAGCGGGTGAGCAGTTCTTC. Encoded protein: CASSEGGLAGEQFF.

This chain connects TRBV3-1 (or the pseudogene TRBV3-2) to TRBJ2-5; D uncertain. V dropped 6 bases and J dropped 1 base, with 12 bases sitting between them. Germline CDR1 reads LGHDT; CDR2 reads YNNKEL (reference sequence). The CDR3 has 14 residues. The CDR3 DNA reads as TGTGCCAGCAGGCAGGACCTAGGCCAAGAGACCCAGTACTTC. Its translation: CASRQDLGQETQYF.

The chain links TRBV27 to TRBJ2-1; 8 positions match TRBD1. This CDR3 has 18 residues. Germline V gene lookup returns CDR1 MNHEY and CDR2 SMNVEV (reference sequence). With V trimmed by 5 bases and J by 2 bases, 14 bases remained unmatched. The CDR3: CASSPLGWLDRAYNEQFF. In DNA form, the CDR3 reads TGTGCCAGCAGTCCCCTAGGATGGTTGGACAGGGCCTACAATGAGCAGTTCTTC.

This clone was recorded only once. Here the CDR3 reads CAWYARNPLYTEAFF. DNA for the CDR3: TGTGCCTGGTACGCAAGGAACCCCCTCTACACTGAAGCTTTCTTT. This chain connects TRBV30 to TRBJ1-1; D gene unclear. V dropped 5 bases and J dropped 3 bases, with 19 bases sitting between them. This CDR3 has 15 residues. Germline CDR1 reads GTSNPN; CDR2 reads SVGIG (reference sequence).

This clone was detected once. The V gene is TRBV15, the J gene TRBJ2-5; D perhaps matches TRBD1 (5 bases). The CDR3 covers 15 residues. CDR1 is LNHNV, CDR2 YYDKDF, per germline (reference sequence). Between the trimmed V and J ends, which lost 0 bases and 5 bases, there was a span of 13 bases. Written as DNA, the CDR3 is TGTGCCACCAGCAGAGATCAGGGTATCGGGGAGACCCAGTACTTC. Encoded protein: CATSRDQGIGETQYF.